The 10 T cell receptor beta chains reported below all come from one sample, sequenced in a study of cytomegalovirus exposure and HLA in healthy donors. With 60 Vbeta and 13 Jbeta primers, the PCR was carried out. Assay used: immunoSEQ multiplex PCR; TCRdb lists only in-frame clones, some missing. Of approximately 180,000 clones in the sample, about four fifths were seen once. The sample taken for sequencing was PBMCs. These receptors came from a man aged 25 to 40 in good health and CMV-seropositive.

The V gene is TRBV28, the J gene TRBJ2-5, with 12 bases aligning to TRBD2. The end of the DNA fits TRBJ2-7 better, so the J call may be wrong. Per the germline V gene, CDR1 is MDHEN and CDR2 is SYDVKM. The CDR3 has 15 residues. CDR3 nucleotides: TGTGCCAGCAGTCCTACTAGCGGGAGGCCCTACGAGCAGTACTTC. As protein: CASSPTSGRPYEQYF.

The chain recombines TRBV7-9 with TRBJ2-3, with a tentative D call TRBD1 (5 bases). The CDR3 loop spans 16 amino acids. Germline loops: CDR1 SEHNR, CDR2 FQNEAQ (reference sequence). V dropped 3 bases and J dropped 3 bases, with 16 bases sitting between them. The CDR3 sequence: CASSFSIRAPTDTQYF. CDR3 DNA: TGTGCCAGCAGCTTCTCGATCAGGGCTCCAACAGATACGCAGTATTTT. The full variable domain, in which reference TRBV7-9 and TRBJ2-3 provide the parts outside the CDR3, is DTGVSQNPRHKITKRGQNVTFRCDPISEHNRLYWYRQTLGQGPEFLTYFQNEAQLEKSRLLSDRFSAERPKGSFSTLEIQRTEQGDSAMYLCASSFSIRAPTDTQYFGPGTRLTVL.

V and J are TRBV6-5 and TRBJ2-6, with D hard to call. Trimming shortened V by 7 bases and J by 5 bases, and 9 bases separated the two germline ends. Looked up from germline, CDR1 is MNHEY and CDR2 is SVGAGI. The CDR3 spans 13 residues. CDR3 DNA: TGTGCCAGCACTAGATCGAGGGCCAACGTCCTGACTTTC. This encodes CASTRSRANVLTF.

The genes are TRBV13 and TRBJ2-7; the D is unclear. This CDR3 is built from 11 residues. V dropped 6 bases and J dropped 7 bases, with 10 bases sitting between them. The germline V gene has CDR1 PRHDT and CDR2 FYEKMQ (reference sequence). The CDR3 here is CASRYMWEQYF. In DNA, the CDR3 is TGTGCCAGCAGGTACATGTGGGAGCAGTACTTC.

The gene calls are TRBV5-4 and TRBJ2-5; perhaps TRBD1 as D (6 bases). The CDR3 runs 16 residues. CDR1 and CDR2 (germline): SGHNT, YYREEE (reference sequence). Trimming removed 4 bases from V and 3 bases from J, with 19 bases in between. Here the CDR3 DNA reads TGTGCCAGCAGCGATCGACGGAACAGGGTTAAAGAGACCCAGTACTTC. Its protein is CASSDRRNRVKETQYF.

The chain carries TRBV5-6 and TRBJ2-3, with TRBD2 matching over 10 bases. Per the germline V gene, CDR1 is SGHDT and CDR2 is YYEEEE. Germline trimming cut 4 bases from V and 0 bases from J; bases unmatched to any gene: 5. The CDR3 totals 16 residues. The CDR3 spells CASSLERGGSTDTQYF. The CDR3 DNA follows: TGTGCCAGCAGCCTCGAGCGGGGGGGTAGCACAGATACGCAGTATTTT. Complete variable domain (other parts from reference TRBV5-6 and TRBJ2-3): DAGVTQSPTHLIKTRGQQVTLRCSPKSGHDTVSWYQQALGQGPQFIFQYYEEEERQRGNFPDRFSGHQFPNYSSELNVNALLLGDSALYLCASSLERGGSTDTQYFGPGTRLTVL.

V gene TRBV12-5 combines with J gene TRBJ1-5; D is ambiguous. Germline V gene data show CDR1 as LGHNT and CDR2 as FRNRAP. The V end was cut by 2 bases, the J end by 0 bases, with 2 bases between. This CDR3 has 13 residues. DNA for the CDR3: TGTGCTAGTGGTTTGTATAGCAATCAGCCCCAGCATTTT. Translation gives CASGLYSNQPQHF.

The rearrangement joins TRBV7-8 to TRBJ1-1; tentative D call: TRBD1 (5 bases). Germline V gene lookup returns CDR1 SGHVS and CDR2 FQNEAQ. The V end was cut by 5 bases, the J end by 1 base, with 14 bases between. The CDR3 extends over 15 amino acids. This chain's CDR3 is CASSRRTRENTEAFF. The CDR3 nucleotides are TGTGCCAGCAGCCGACGGACAAGGGAGAACACTGAAGCTTTCTTT.

The chain is built from TRBV4-1 and TRBJ2-1; TRBD2 is a possible D gene (5 bases). Germline CDR1 reads MGHRA; CDR2 reads YSYEKL. The length of the CDR3 is 14 residues. V was trimmed by 1 base and J by 6 bases, leaving 10 bases between them. CDR3 region: CASSQVRESNEQFF. CDR3 DNA sequence: TGCGCCAGCAGCCAAGTGAGGGAGTCCAATGAGCAGTTCTTC.

The J gene is TRBJ2-7, the V gene TRBV27; 13 nucleotides match TRBD2. J gave up 6 bases and V 6 bases, and 5 bases lay outside the gene matches. Looked up from germline, CDR1 is MNHEY and CDR2 is SMNVEV (reference sequence). This CDR3 contains 14 residues. The CDR3 DNA sequence: TGTGCCAGCAGACTAGCGGGAGGGCCGGGCGAGCAGTACTTC. It encodes CASRLAGGPGEQYF.